The 4 T cell receptor beta chains presented below share a single source sample, sequenced in a study of radiation and T cells in renal cell carcinoma. This table comes from immunoSEQ multiplex PCR, and its TCRdb copy is limited to in-frame clones, with some not included. The top ten hold 10% to 15% of the sample, which has about 150,000 clones, 80% to 90% seen once. The time point here: blood 2 weeks post-SBRT. Indicated treatment: 15 Gy SBRT to primary tumor, nephrectomy 4 weeks later. Source: blood, taken from a patient whose treatment included radiotherapy and nephrectomy. These receptors all stem from a woman between 45 and 65 years old with renal cell carcinoma.

The V gene is TRBV25-1, the J gene TRBJ2-5, with D perhaps TRBD1 (6 bases). V was shortened by 6 bases and J by 2 bases, with 10 bases between the two germline ends. CDR1 is MGHDK, CDR2 SYGVNS, per germline. The CDR3 totals 13 residues. CDR3: CASSPGQQETQYF. DNA of the CDR3: TGTGCCAGCAGCCCCGGACAGCAAGAGACCCAGTACTTC.

The genes are TRBV4-1 and TRBJ1-2; TRBD1 matches 8 bases. Losses at the gene ends were 1 base for V and 5 bases for J; bases not matched to a gene: 6. This CDR3 has 15 amino acids. Germline V gene sequence: CDR1 MGHRA, CDR2 YSYEKL. In DNA form, the CDR3 reads TGCGCCAGCAGCCAAGGGCGGGACAGGTATTATGGCTACACCTTC. Amino acids: CASSQGRDRYYGYTF.

The chain couples TRBV7-3 to TRBJ1-2; 9 bases map to TRBD1. The germline V gene has CDR1 SGHTA and CDR2 FQGTGA. Trimming took 3 bases from V and 8 from J; bases not matched to a gene: 4. The CDR3 is 13 residues long. For the CDR3, the DNA is TGTGCCAGCAGCTTTTCCGGGACAGGGGGCTACACCTTC. It encodes CASSFSGTGGYTF.

This rearrangement joins TRBV7-9 to TRBJ1-6; 9 bases align to TRBD1. The CDR3 runs to 14 residues. The junction had 5 bases not matched to a gene; V was cut back by 5 bases and J by 9 bases. Germline lookup yields CDR1 SEHNR and CDR2 FQNEAQ (reference sequence). CDR3 coding DNA: TGTGCCAGCAGCAAAACAGGGGGCTCTTCACCCCTCCACTTT. Amino acids: CASSKTGGSSPLHF.